This T cell receptor beta chain was captured by sequencing in a study of early T cells in non-severe SARS-CoV-2 infection. Study overall: Chains from this unsorted whole-blood bulk RNA could not be paired. Broader study findings: VDJdb-based annotation leaned toward anti-spike CD8 responses and missed private and CD4 specificities.

From germline, CDR1 is SNHLY and CDR2 FYNNEI. CDR3 length: 15 amino acids. J was trimmed by 0 bases and V by 8 bases; bases with no gene match: 10. This clonotype was recorded a few times. Its antigen is undetermined. Each cDNA molecule carried a unique molecular identifier. TCRdb re-called the 5' RACE reads with MiXCR, one entry per CDR3 protein. The data show about 70,000 distinct CDR3 sequences, approximately 12% seen once. The TCR sequence derives from an adult who was a healthcare worker with PCR-confirmed SARS-CoV-2 infection or an uninfected control (not recorded which). V usage is TRBV2 and J usage is TRBJ2-7; 7 positions match TRBD2. What was sequenced was whole blood. The CDR3 reads CASSKERGGSYEQYF. DNA for the CDR3: TGTGCCAGCTCGAAGGAGCGGGGAGGCTCCTACGAGCAGTACTTC.